A selection of T cell receptor beta chains follows, all from one sample in a study of identical twins' blood T cells. TCRdb re-analysed the 5' RACE reads in MiXCR, keeping a single row per CDR3 protein. Counted here are roughly 380,000 distinct CDR3 sequences, roughly 31% occurring once; the ten biggest clones make up more than 5.5%. The source material was PBMCs. The receptors come from a woman aged 18-49 years in good health. Both conserved end residues are part of each CDR3. The D gene is left open where the match is weak. Clone size is not always given. Where it is, it says once, few, many or a class for expanded clones.

D gene,CDR3 length,V gene,J gene,clone size,CDR3 DNA,CDR3 protein
TRBD2,19,TRBV7-2,TRBJ2-3,few,TGTGCCAGCAGCTTTAGTCTTTCGCTAGCGGGAGGGCGGGCAGATACGCAGTATTTT,CASSFSLSLAGGRADTQYF
.,13,TRBV5-1,TRBJ1-4,few,TGCGCCAGCAGACAGGCGCTTAATGAAAAACTGTTTTTT,CASRQALNEKLFF
.,17,TRBV18,TRBJ1-1,.,TGTGCCAGCTCACCCTTGGGGTGGGGCAGCCCAAACACTGAAGCTTTCTTT,CASSPLGWGSPNTEAFF
.,15,TRBV20-1,TRBJ1-2,few,TGCAGTGCTAGAGATCAGGCAGGGGCGAACTATGGCTACACCTTC,CSARDQAGANYGYTF
.,13,TRBV6-5,TRBJ1-1,few,TGTGCCAGCAGTTACCCGGGACGGACTGAAGCTTTCTTT,CASSYPGRTEAFF
.,14,TRBV5-1,TRBJ1-5,.,TGCGCCAGCCCCTCTCTCTATAGCAATCAGCCCCAGCATTTT,CASPSLYSNQPQHF
.,11,TRBV20-1,TRBJ1-2,few,TGCAGTGCTGGAGCAGCTAATGGCTACACCTTC,CSAGAANGYTF
TRBD1,15,TRBV7-9,TRBJ1-4,.,TGTGCCAGCAGCTTAACCAGGGGGCCTGGTGAAAAACTGTTTTTT,CASSLTRGPGEKLFF
TRBD1,16,TRBV9,TRBJ2-5,many,TGTGCCAGCAGCGTGACCGGGACAGGGGTCTTGGAGACCCAGTACTTC,CASSVTGTGVLETQYF
.,15,TRBV11-2,TRBJ1-3,.,TGTGCCAGCAGCGCGACGAGGGCCGTTGGAAACACCATATATTTT,CASSATRAVGNTIYF
.,14,TRBV5-1,TRBJ1-1,.,TGCTCCAGCAGCTCTGAGGGGCGAAACACTGAAGCTTTCTTT,CSSSSEGRNTEAFF